This TCR beta chain was sequenced during a study of blood T cell repertoires in COVID-19. This clone was counted between two and nine times. This CDR3 spans 14 amino acids. Trimming shortened V by 2 bases and J by 6 bases, and 13 bases separated the two germline ends. Germline V gives CDR1 MNHEY, CDR2 SVGAGI. Sequenced by immunoSEQ multiplex PCR; TCRdb stores in-frame clones only, minus some. The sample includes 97,000 or so clones, approximately 80% of them seen just once. The sample taken for sequencing was peripheral blood. The origin of this receptor is a man aged 55 to 70 with acute or convalescent COVID-19. The J gene is TRBJ1-1, the V gene TRBV6-5, with unresolved D. The CDR3 DNA follows: TGTGCCAGCAGTTACCCCGCGTCCGGGTCTGAAGCTTTCTTT. Its protein product is CASSYPASGSEAFF.